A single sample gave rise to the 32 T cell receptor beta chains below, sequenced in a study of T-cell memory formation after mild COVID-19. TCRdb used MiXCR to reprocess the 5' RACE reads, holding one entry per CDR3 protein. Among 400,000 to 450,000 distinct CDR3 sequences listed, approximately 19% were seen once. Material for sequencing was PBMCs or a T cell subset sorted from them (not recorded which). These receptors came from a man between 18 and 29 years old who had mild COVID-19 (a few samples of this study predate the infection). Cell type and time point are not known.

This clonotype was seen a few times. The DNA for the CDR3 is TGTGCCAGCAGCGATCTTATGACCACTGAAGCTTTCTTT. This sequence encodes CASSDLMTTEAFF. The gene calls are TRBV6-2 or TRBV6-3 and TRBJ1-1; D not resolved. CDR1 is MNHEY, CDR2 SVGEGT, per germline. The CDR3 length is 13 residues. The ends were cut back, 6 bases at V and 4 bases at J, with 12 bases in the middle.

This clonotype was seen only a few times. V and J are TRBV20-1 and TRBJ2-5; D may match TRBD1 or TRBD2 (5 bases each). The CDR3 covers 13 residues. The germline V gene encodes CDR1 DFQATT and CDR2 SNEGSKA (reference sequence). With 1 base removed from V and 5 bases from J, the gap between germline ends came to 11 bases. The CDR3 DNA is TGCAGTGCTAGAGTCGGGGCTCTGGAGACCCAGTACTTC. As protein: CSARVGALETQYF.

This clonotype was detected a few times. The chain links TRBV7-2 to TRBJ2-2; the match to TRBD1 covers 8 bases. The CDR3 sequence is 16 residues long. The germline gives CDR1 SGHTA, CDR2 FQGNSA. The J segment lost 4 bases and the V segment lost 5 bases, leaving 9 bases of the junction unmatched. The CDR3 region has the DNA TGTGCCAGCAGCCTCCGGCAGGGGGCGGGCACCGGGGAGCTGTTTTTT. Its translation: CASSLRQGAGTGELFF.

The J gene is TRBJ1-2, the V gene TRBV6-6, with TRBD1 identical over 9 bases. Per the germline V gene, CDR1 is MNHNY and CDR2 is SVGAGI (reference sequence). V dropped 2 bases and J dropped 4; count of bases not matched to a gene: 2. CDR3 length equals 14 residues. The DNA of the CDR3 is TGTGCCAGCAGTTACGGACAGGGGACCTATGGCTACACCTTC. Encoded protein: CASSYGQGTYGYTF.

The CDR3 DNA follows: TGCGCCAGCAGCCCATACGGGGGGGGTGAGGATTCACCCCTCCACTTT. It codes for CASSPYGGGEDSPLHF. The chain links TRBV4-1 to TRBJ1-6; a possible D gene is TRBD1 (5 bases). Germline CDR1 MGHRA, CDR2 YSYEKL. The CDR3 length is 16 residues. V dropped 4 bases and J dropped 8 bases, with 18 bases sitting between them.

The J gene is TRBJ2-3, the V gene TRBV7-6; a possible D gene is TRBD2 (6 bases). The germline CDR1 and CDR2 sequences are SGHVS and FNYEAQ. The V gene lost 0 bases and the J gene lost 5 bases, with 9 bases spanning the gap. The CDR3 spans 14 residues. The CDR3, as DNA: TGTGCCAGCAGCTTAGCGTTGCGGGAAGATACGCAGTATTTT. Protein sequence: CASSLALREDTQYF.

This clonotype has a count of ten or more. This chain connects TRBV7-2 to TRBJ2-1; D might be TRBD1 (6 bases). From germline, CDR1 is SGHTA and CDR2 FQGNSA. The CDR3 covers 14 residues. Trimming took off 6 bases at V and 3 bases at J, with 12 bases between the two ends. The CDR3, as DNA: TGTGCCAGCAGAGGGACATGGGGCTACAATGAGCAGTTCTTC. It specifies CASRGTWGYNEQFF.

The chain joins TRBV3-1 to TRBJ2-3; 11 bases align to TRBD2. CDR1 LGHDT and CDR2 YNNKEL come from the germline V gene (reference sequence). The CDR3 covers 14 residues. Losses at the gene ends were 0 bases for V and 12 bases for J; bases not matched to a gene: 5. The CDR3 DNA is TGTGCCAGCAGCCAAGAATTCCTAGCGGGGGGACAGTATTTT. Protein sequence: CASSQEFLAGGQYF.

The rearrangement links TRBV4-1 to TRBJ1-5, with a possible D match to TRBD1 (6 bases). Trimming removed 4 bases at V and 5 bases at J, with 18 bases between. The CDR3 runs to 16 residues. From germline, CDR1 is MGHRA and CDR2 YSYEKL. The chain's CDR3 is CASSPTGGGSYQPQHF. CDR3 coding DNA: TGCGCCAGCAGCCCGACGGGCGGGGGCTCGTATCAGCCCCAGCATTTT.

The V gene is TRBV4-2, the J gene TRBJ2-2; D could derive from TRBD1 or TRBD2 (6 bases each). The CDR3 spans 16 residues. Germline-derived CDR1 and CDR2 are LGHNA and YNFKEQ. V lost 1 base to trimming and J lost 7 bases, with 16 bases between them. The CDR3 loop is CASSQAGTGAYGELFF. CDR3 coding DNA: TGTGCCAGCAGCCAAGCGGGGACGGGGGCATACGGGGAGCTGTTTTTT.

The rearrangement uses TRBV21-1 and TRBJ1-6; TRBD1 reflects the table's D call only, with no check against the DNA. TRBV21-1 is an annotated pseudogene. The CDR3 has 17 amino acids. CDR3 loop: CASSYFGQVPYNSPLHF. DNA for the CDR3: TGTGCCAGCAGCTATTTTGGACAGGTCCCGTATAATTCACCCCTCCACTTT.

CDR3 DNA sequence: TGTGCCACCAGCAGAGATACGGCAGAGACCCAGTACTTC. This encodes CATSRDTAETQYF. The gene calls are TRBV15 and TRBJ2-5; D remains unclear. From germline, CDR1 is LNHNV and CDR2 YYDKDF (reference sequence). The CDR3 is 13 residues long. V was trimmed by 0 bases and J by 4 bases, leaving 6 bases between them.

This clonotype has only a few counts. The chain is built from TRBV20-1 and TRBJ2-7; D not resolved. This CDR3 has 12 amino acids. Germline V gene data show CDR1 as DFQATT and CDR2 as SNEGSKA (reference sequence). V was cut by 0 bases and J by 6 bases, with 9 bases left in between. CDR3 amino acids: CSARDSGPEQYF. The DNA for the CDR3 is TGCAGTGCTAGAGATTCAGGACCCGAGCAGTACTTC.

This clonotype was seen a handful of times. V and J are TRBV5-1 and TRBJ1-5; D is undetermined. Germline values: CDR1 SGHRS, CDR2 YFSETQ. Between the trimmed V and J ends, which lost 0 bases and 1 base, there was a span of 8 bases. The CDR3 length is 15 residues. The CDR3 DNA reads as TGCGCCAGCAGCTTGGCTGGGGAAAGCAATCAGCCCCAGCATTTT. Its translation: CASSLAGESNQPQHF.

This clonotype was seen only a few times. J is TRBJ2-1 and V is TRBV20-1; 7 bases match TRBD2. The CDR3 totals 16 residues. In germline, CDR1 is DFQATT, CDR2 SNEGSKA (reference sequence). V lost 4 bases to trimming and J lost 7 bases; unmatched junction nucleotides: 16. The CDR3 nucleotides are TGCAGTGCTACATCCCGTGCGGGGGAATGGGAGAATGAGCAGTTCTTC. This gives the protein CSATSRAGEWENEQFF.

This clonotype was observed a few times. The CDR3 bases are TGCAGCGTGATAGCCTCCGGGGCCAACGTCCTGACTTTC. Protein product: CSVIASGANVLTF. The chain links TRBV29-1 to TRBJ2-6; D is ambiguous. The CDR3 is made up of 13 amino acids. Germline V CDR1 and CDR2: SQVTM, ANQGSEA. Trimming pared 6 bases from V and 4 bases from J, leaving 10 bases between.

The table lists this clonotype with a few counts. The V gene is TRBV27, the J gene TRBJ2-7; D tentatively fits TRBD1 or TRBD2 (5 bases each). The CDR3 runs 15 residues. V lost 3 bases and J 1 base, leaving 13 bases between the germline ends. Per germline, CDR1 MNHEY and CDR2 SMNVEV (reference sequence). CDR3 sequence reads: CASSLGRGRSYEQYF. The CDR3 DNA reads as TGTGCCAGCAGTTTGGGTCGGGGACGGTCCTACGAGCAGTACTTC.

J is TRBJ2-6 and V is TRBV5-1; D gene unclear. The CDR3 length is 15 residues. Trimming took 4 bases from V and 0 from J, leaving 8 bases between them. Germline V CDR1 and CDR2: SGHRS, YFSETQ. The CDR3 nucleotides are TGCGCCAGCAGCGCGGTGCCCTCTGGGGCCAACGTCCTGACTTTC. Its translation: CASSAVPSGANVLTF.

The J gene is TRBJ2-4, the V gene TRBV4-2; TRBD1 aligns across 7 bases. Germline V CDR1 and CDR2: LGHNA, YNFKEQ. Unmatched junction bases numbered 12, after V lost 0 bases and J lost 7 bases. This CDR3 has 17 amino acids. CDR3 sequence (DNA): TGTGCCAGCAGCCAAGATGTGGTTAGGGGGCGATGGAACATTCAGTACTTC. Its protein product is CASSQDVVRGRWNIQYF.

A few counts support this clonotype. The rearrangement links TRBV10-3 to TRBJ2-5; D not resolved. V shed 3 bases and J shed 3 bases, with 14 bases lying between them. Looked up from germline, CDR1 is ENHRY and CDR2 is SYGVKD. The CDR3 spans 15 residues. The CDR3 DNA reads TGTGCCATCAGTGATAGCTCGCTTGGGGAAGAGACCCAGTACTTC. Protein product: CAISDSSLGEETQYF.

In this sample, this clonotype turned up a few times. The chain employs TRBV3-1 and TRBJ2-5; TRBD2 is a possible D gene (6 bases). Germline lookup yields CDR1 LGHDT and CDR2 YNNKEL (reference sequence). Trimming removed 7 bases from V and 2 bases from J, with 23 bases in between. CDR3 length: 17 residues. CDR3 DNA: TGTGCCAGCAACCCGGAGGTGGGTAGCGGACTACAAGAGACCCAGTACTTC. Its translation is CASNPEVGSGLQETQYF.

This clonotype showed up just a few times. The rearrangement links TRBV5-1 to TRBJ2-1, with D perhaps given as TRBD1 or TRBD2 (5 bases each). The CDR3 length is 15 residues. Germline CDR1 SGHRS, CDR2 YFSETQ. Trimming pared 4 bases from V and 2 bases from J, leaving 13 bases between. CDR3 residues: CASSPEGNPYNEQFF. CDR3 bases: TGCGCCAGCAGCCCTGAGGGGAATCCCTACAATGAGCAGTTCTTC.

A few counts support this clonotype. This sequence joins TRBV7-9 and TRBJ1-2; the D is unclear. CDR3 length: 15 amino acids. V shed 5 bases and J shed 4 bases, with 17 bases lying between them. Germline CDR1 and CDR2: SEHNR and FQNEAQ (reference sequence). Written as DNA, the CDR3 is TGTGCCAGCAGCCGCGGACGGGAGATGAGCTATGGCTACACCTTC. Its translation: CASSRGREMSYGYTF.

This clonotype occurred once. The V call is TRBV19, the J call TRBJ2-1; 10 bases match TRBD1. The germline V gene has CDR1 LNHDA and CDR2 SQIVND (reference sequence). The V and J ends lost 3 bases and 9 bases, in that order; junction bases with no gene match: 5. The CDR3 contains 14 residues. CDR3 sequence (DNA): TGTGCCAGTAGTATCGTGGGGACAGGGGTTGAGCAGTTCTTC. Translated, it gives CASSIVGTGVEQFF. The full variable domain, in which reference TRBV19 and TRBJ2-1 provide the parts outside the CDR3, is DGGITQSPKYLFRKEGQNVTLSCEQNLNHDAMYWYRQDPGQGLRLIYYSQIVNDFQKGDIAEGYSVSREKKESFPLTVTSAQKNPTAFYLCASSIVGTGVEQFFGPGTRLTVL.

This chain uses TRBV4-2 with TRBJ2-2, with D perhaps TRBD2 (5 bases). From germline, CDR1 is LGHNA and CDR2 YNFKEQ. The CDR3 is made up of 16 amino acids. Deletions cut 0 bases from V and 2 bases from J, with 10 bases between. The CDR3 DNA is TGTGCCAGCAGCCAAGAGTCAGGACTTAACACCGGGGAGCTGTTTTTT. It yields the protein CASSQESGLNTGELFF.

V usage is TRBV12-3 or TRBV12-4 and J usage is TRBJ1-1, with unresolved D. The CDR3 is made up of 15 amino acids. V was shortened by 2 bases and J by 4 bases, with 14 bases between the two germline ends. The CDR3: CASSLWRIRGTEAFF. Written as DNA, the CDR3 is TGTGCCAGCAGTTTATGGAGAATTCGTGGCACTGAAGCTTTCTTT.

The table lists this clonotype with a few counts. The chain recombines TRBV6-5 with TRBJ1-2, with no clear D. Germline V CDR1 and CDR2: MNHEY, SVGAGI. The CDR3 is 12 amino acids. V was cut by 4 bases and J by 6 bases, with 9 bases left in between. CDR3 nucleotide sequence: TGTGCCAGCAGTTGGGGTACCCATGGCTACACCTTC. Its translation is CASSWGTHGYTF.

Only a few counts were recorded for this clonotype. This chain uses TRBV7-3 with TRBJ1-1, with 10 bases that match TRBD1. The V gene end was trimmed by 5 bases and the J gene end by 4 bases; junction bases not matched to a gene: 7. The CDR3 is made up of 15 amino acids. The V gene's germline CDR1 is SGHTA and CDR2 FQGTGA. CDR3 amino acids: CASSPGTGVGTEAFF. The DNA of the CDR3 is TGTGCCAGCAGCCCTGGGACAGGGGTAGGCACTGAAGCTTTCTTT.

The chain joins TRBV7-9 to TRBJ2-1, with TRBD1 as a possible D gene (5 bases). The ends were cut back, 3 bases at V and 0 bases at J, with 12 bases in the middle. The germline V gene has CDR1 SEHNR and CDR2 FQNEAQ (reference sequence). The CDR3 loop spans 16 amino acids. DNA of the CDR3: TGTGCCAGCAGCTTTGGCCTGGACAACTCCTACAATGAGCAGTTCTTC. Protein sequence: CASSFGLDNSYNEQFF.

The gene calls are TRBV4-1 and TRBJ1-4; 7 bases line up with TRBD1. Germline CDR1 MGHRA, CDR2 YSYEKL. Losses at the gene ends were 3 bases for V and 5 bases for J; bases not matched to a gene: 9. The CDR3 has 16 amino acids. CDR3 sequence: CASSHGTVNFNEKLFF. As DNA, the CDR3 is TGCGCCAGCAGCCATGGGACAGTCAACTTCAATGAAAAACTGTTTTTT.

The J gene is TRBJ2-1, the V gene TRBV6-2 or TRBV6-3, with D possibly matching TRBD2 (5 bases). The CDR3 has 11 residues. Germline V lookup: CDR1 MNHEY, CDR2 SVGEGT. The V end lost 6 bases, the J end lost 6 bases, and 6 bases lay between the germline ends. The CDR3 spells CASRDFNEQFF. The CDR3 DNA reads TGTGCCAGCAGGGACTTCAATGAGCAGTTCTTC.

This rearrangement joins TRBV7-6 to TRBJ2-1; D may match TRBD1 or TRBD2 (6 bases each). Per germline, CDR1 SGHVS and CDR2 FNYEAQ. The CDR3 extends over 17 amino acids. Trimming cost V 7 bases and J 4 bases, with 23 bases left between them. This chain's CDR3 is CASTTGSGAGSYNEQFF. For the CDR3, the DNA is TGTGCCAGCACCACCGGGTCGGGGGCAGGATCGTACAATGAGCAGTTCTTC. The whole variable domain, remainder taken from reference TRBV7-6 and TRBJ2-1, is GAGVSQSPRYKVTKRGQDVALRCDPISGHVSLYWYRQALGQGPEFLTYFNYEAQQDKSGLPNDRFSAERPEGSISTLTIQRTEQRDSAMYRCASTTGSGAGSYNEQFFGPGTRLTVL.